This TCR beta chain was profiled in a study of CD8 T cells in Susac syndrome. TCR beta sequencing covered blood CD8+ and CD4+ T cells. Controls matched for sex and age were healthy donors. While CD8+ and CD4+ T cells were isolated negatively, TEMRA cells were enriched by FACS. The CDR3 spans 13 residues. The germline V and J ends were trimmed by 0 bases and 5 bases, with 8 bases remaining between them. Looked up from germline, CDR1 is DFQATT and CDR2 is SNEGSKA (reference sequence). With random hexamers, roughly 0.45 to 1 ug RNA was reverse transcribed. The method of amplification for TCR beta CDR3 was immunoSEQ multiplex PCR, covering 54 Vbeta and 13 Jbeta. Each CDR3 protein gets one entry after TCRdb re-called the immunoSEQ multiplex PCR reads with MiXCR. Here the sample spans 95,000 to 150,000 distinct CDR3 sequences, around 94% being singletons. This clonotype was observed a single time.

The sequencing sample was made of CD4+ T cells from PBMCs. The receptor comes from a human donor in good health. The V and J genes are TRBV20-1 and TRBJ1-5; D gene ambiguous. The CDR3 spells CSAREGPDQPQHF. CDR3 coding DNA: TGCAGTGCTAGAGAAGGGCCTGATCAGCCCCAGCATTTT.